This paragraph reports one T cell receptor beta chain. Measured with immunoSEQ multiplex PCR; TCRdb has only the in-frame clones, and not every one. Found here are roughly 86,000 clones, about 90% of them singletons; the top ten hold around 2.8%. Germline CDR1 MNHEY, CDR2 SVGAGI. J was trimmed by 7 bases and V by 0 bases; bases with no gene match: 4. This CDR3 is 15 amino acids long. The entry originates in a study of OX40 agonist ivuxolimab in advanced cancers. The chain is built from TRBV6-5 and TRBJ2-7; 12 nucleotides align to TRBD2. Specimen: CD4+ or CD8+ T cells sorted from blood, collected in a trial of the OX40 agonist ivuxolimab. The source is an adult with an advanced solid tumor such as melanoma, head and neck, liver or kidney cancer. The CDR3 sequence is CASSYSGTSGPEQYF. CDR3 DNA: TGTGCCAGCAGTTACTCGGGGACTAGCGGGCCTGAGCAGTACTTC.